The entry below describes one TCR beta chain. What it binds is unknown. This sample stems from a study of PD-1 blockade in classical Hodgkin lymphoma. Overall study context: The nivolumab dose that patients received was 3 mg/kg, given intravenously every 2 weeks. Study results and limitations: The diversity seen at baseline in complete responders resembled that of newly diagnosed patients.

Every patient relapsed after autologous stem cell transplantation, and brentuximab vedotin exposure varied. The CDR3 totals 14 residues. From germline, CDR1 is MDHEN and CDR2 SYDVKM. Trimming took off 5 bases at V and 4 bases at J, with 12 bases between the two ends. Clones were sequenced by immunoSEQ multiplex PCR, and TCRdb holds only the in-frame ones, with some missing. This table has about 30,000 clones, more than 60% appearing once. The clonotype originates from a human donor with classical Hodgkin lymphoma. This chain links TRBV28 with TRBJ1-5; a weak D match, TRBD1 (6 bases). The sequenced sample was peripheral blood mononuclear cells (PBMCs), obtained before the second cycle of nivolumab. CDR3 amino acids: CASSIQGRNQPQHF. The CDR3 coding sequence is TGTGCCAGCAGTATACAGGGACGGAATCAGCCCCAGCATTTT.